This TCR beta chain was recorded in a study of T cell responses to AZD1222 COVID-19 vaccine. Study information: Pooling of second doses given at about 4 or about 12 weeks was done. General study findings and limits: In a largely white British group with more females than males, clonal diversity was possibly underestimated. Reportedly, close to half of spike-specific TCRs are directed against unmutated variant regions. AZD1222 recipients seropositive at baseline numbered only five or six.

This CDR3 region has 15 residues. Germline loops: CDR1 KGHSH, CDR2 LQKENI. The ends lost 0 bases at V and 6 bases at J; junction bases unmatched: 6. The method was immunoSEQ multiplex PCR; TCRdb's version includes in-frame clones alone and lacks a portion of them. The sample includes over 100,000 clones, approximately 90% seen only once; the top ten take 6% to 7.5%. This clone has a single count. What it binds is not known. Here the sequenced sample was peripheral blood, taken on day 0 of AZD1222 vaccination. The rearrangement joins TRBV18 to TRBJ2-3, with TRBD2 matching 7 bases. The source is an adult in good health. The CDR3 DNA reads as TGTGCCAGCTCACCACCTGGCAGGGAGGGCGATACGCAGTATTTT. It encodes CASSPPGREGDTQYF.